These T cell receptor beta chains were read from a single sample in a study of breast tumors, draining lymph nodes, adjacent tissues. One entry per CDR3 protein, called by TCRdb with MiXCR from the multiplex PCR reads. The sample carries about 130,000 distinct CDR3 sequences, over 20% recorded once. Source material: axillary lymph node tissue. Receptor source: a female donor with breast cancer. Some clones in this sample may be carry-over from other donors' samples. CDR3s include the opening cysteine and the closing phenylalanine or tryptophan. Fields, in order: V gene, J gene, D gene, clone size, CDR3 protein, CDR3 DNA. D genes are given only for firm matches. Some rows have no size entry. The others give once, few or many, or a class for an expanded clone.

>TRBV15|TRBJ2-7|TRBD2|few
CATSRERELVFEQYF
TGTGCCACCAGCCGGGAGCGGGAGCTAGTTTTTGAGCAGTACTTC
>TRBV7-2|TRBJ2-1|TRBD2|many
CASSLRGTSGYNEQFF
TGTGCCAGCAGCTTACGCGGGACTAGCGGGTACAATGAGCAGTTCTTC
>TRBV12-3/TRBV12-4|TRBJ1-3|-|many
CASSATGNSGNTIYF
TGTGCCAGCAGTGCTACCGGGAACTCTGGAAACACCATATATTTT
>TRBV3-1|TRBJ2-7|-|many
CASSQGGYYEQYF
TGTGCCAGCAGCCAAGGGGGTTACTACGAGCAGTACTTC
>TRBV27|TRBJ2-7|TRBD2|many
CASSLEAGGFYEQYF
TGTGCCAGCAGTTTAGAGGCGGGAGGATTCTACGAGCAGTACTTC
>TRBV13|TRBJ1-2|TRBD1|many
CASSQARGLDGYTF
TGTGCCAGCAGCCAAGCGAGGGGGCTCGATGGCTACACCTTC
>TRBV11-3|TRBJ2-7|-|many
CASSPYTASYEQYF
TGTGCCAGCAGCCCCTACACGGCCTCCTACGAGCAGTACTTC
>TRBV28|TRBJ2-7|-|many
CASSLSRTPAYEQYF
TGTGCCAGCAGTTTATCCCGGACACCAGCCTACGAGCAGTACTTC
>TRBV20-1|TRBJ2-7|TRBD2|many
CSASPSGRTSYEQYF
TGCAGTGCTAGCCCCAGCGGGAGGACTTCCTACGAGCAGTACTTC
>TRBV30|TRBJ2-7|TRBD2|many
CAWSQLTSGSYEQYF
TGTGCCTGGAGTCAATTGACTAGCGGGAGCTACGAGCAGTACTTC
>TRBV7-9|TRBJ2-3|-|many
CASSLEASTDTQYF
TGTGCCAGCAGCTTAGAAGCCAGCACAGATACGCAGTATTTT
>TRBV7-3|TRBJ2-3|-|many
CASSLMPQGTDTQYF
TGTGCCAGCAGCTTAATGCCCCAGGGTACAGATACGCAGTATTTT
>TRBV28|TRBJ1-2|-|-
CASSSSFDGYTF
TGTGCCAGCAGTTCGTCTTTTGATGGCTACACCTTC
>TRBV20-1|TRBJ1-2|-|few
CSAKLPSDYGYTF
TGCAGTGCTAAATTGCCCTCCGACTATGGCTACACCTTC
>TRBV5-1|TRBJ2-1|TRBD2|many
CASSLAELAGDNEQFF
TGCGCCAGCAGCTTGGCAGAACTAGCGGGAGACAATGAGCAGTTCTTC
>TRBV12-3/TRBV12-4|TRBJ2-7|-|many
CASSSGGATYEQYF
TGTGCCAGCAGTTCTGGGGGGGCGACCTACGAGCAGTACTTC
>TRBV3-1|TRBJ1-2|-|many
CASSPRGPGYGYTF
TGTGCCAGCAGCCCCCGTGGCCCCGGCTATGGCTACACCTTC
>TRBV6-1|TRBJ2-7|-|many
CASGTWRAGRPYEQYF
TGTGCCAGCGGGACATGGAGGGCGGGCCGTCCCTACGAGCAGTACTTC
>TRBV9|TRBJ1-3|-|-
CASGVGGASGNTIYF
TGTGCCAGCGGCGTCGGGGGGGCGAGCGGAAACACCATATATTTT
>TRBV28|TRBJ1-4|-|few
CASSGHTNRFLFF
TGTGCCAGCAGTGGACACACTAATAGGTTCCTGTTTTTT
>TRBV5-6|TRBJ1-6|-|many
CASSLWLRASALHF
TGTGCCAGCAGCTTGTGGCTCAGGGCATCGGCCCTCCACTTT
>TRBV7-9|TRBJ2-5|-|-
CASSTGTEGETQYF
TGTGCCAGCAGCACCGGGACGGAAGGAGAGACCCAGTACTTC
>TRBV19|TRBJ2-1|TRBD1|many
CASSNRGSNEQFF
TGTGCCAGTAGCAACAGGGGGTCGAATGAGCAGTTCTTC
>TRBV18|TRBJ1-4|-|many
CASSPPGRGGKLFF
TGTGCCAGCTCACCACCGGGTAGGGGTGGAAAACTGTTTTTT
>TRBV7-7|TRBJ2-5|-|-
CASSSLITEAGENQYF
TGTGCTAGCAGCTCCCTTATAACCGAGGCAGGAGAGAACCAGTACTTC
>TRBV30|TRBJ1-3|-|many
CAWSVGSSGNTIYF
TGTGCCTGGAGTGTAGGCAGCTCTGGAAACACCATATATTTT
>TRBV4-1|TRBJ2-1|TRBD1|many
CASSQDPAGTGVYNEQFF
TGCGCCAGCAGCCAAGATCCCGCCGGGACAGGGGTGTACAATGAGCAGTTCTTC
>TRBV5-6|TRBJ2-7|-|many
CASSFGSSPRRREQYF
TGTGCCAGCAGCTTTGGGTCAAGCCCCAGGAGGCGCGAGCAGTACTTC
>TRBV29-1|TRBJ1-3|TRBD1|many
CSVVGQIGNTIYF
TGCAGCGTTGTGGGACAGATCGGAAACACCATATATTTT
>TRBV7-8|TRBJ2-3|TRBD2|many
CASSLALLAGTDTQYF
TGTGCCAGCAGCTTAGCCCTACTAGCGGGGACAGATACGCAGTATTTT
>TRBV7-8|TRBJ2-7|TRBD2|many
CASSYPGTSAGGYEQYF
TGTGCCAGCAGCTATCCAGGGACTAGCGCCGGGGGTTACGAGCAGTACTTC